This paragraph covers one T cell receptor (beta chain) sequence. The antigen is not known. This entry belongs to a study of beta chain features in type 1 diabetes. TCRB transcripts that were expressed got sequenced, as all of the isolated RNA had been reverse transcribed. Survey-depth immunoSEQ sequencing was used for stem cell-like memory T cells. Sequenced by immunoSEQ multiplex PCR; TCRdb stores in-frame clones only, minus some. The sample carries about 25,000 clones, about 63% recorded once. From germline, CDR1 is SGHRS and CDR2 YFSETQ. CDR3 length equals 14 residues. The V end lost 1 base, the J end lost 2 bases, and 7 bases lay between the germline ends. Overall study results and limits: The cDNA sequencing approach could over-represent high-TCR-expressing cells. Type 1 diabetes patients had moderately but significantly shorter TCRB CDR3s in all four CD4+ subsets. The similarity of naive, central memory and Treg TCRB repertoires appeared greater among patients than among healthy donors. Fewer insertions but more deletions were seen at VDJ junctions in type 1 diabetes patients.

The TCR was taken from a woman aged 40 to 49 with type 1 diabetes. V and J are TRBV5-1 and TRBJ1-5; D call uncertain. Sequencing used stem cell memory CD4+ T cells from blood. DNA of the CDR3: TGCGCCAGCAGCTTGTACGGGGGCAATCAGCCCCAGCATTTT. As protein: CASSLYGGNQPQHF.